This entry lists 27 T cell receptor beta chains sequenced from one sample in a study of shared clonotypes between healthy human individuals. Here immunoSEQ multiplex PCR was the method, and the copy in TCRdb shows in-frame clones only, minus some. The sample records approximately 1.9 million clones, about 94% being singletons. Terminally differentiated effector memory CD45RA+ cells were left out of the naive CD8 fraction, which was CD45RO-negative and positively selected for CCR7. Sequenced: naive CD8+ T cells from PBMCs. The receptor source for this set is a man aged 18 to 29 in good health. Some clones in this sample may be carry-over from other donors' samples.

The V call is TRBV5-1, the J call TRBJ2-3, with D unclear. The CDR3 covers 15 residues. Germline assignment: CDR1 SGHRS and CDR2 YFSETQ. V dropped 1 base and J dropped 2 bases, with 11 bases sitting between them. For the CDR3, the DNA is TGCGCCAGCAGCTTGAGTAGTGCATCCACAGATACGCAGTATTTT. Its protein product is CASSLSSASTDTQYF. Full variable domain (missing parts from reference TRBV5-1 and TRBJ2-3): KAGVTQTPRYLIKTRGQQVTLSCSPISGHRSVSWYQQTPGQGLQFLFEYFSETQRNKGNFPGRFSGRQFSNSRSEMNVSTLELGDSALYLCASSLSSASTDTQYFGPGTRLTVL.

The V call is TRBV6-5, the J call TRBJ2-6; D call uncertain. This CDR3 is 14 amino acids long. The germline V and J ends were trimmed by 4 bases and 0 bases, with 4 bases remaining between them. Per the germline V gene, CDR1 is MNHEY and CDR2 is SVGAGI. CDR3: CASSLDSGANVLTF. The CDR3 DNA reads TGTGCCAGCAGTTTGGACTCTGGGGCCAACGTCCTGACTTTC.

The rearrangement uses TRBV7-9 and TRBJ2-5; possibly TRBD1 for D (5 bases). CDR1 SEHNR and CDR2 FQNEAQ come from the germline V gene (reference sequence). V lost 5 bases to trimming and J lost 1 base, with 14 bases between them. This CDR3 is 15 amino acids long. For the CDR3, the DNA is TGTGCCAGCAGCCAAAGGAAGGGGTCCCAAGAGACCCAGTACTTC. The encoded protein is CASSQRKGSQETQYF.

The rearrangement uses TRBV27 and TRBJ2-7; 9 bases are shared with TRBD1. With V trimmed by 6 bases and J by 1 base, 7 bases remained unmatched. This CDR3 has 15 amino acids. CDR1 and CDR2 (germline): MNHEY, SMNVEV (reference sequence). The CDR3 DNA reads as TGTGCCAGCAGGATAGGGACAGGGTCATCCTACGAGCAGTACTTC. It translates to CASRIGTGSSYEQYF.

The rearrangement uses TRBV21-1 and TRBJ2-1; the table's D call, TRBD1, was not checked against the DNA. TRBV21-1 is marked as a pseudogene. The CDR3 runs to 16 residues. The CDR3 sequence is CASSKGGTGSYNEQFF. CDR3 nucleotides: TGTGCCAGCAGCAAAGGTGGGACAGGCTCCTACAATGAGCAGTTCTTC.

V gene TRBV4-1 combines with J gene TRBJ2-7, with no clear D. V was pared by 0 bases and J by 2 bases, with 11 bases between. Germline V gives CDR1 MGHRA, CDR2 YSYEKL. CDR3 length: 15 residues. The DNA of the CDR3 is TGCGCCAGCAGCCAAGATGGTCCACCCGCCTACGAGCAGTACTTC. This codes for CASSQDGPPAYEQYF.

The chain links TRBV4-3 to TRBJ1-5; 7 bases match TRBD1. The germline V gene encodes CDR1 LGHNA and CDR2 YSLEER. CDR3 length: 16 amino acids. V lost 0 bases to trimming and J lost 2 bases; unmatched junction nucleotides: 4. For the CDR3, the DNA is TGCGCCAGCAGCCAAGAAAGACAGGGCGGCAATCAGCCCCAGCATTTT. This gives the protein CASSQERQGGNQPQHF.

This clone has just a few counts. The chain combines TRBV4-1 with TRBJ1-2; D gene unclear. Germline V gene lookup returns CDR1 MGHRA and CDR2 YSYEKL. There are 12 residues in the CDR3. The V end lost 5 bases, the J end lost 3 bases, and 7 bases lay between the germline ends. This CDR3 is CASSVPYYGYTF. Here the CDR3 DNA reads TGCGCCAGCAGCGTGCCGTACTATGGCTACACCTTC.

The chain links TRBV5-4 to TRBJ1-4; 7 positions match TRBD1. V lost 0 bases and J lost 4; bases outside the gene matches: 9. Germline values: CDR1 SGHNT, CDR2 YYREEE (reference sequence). This CDR3 has 17 residues. The chain's CDR3 is CASSLGSGQTGNEKLFF. The CDR3 bases are TGTGCCAGCAGCTTGGGTTCGGGACAGACTGGTAATGAAAAACTGTTTTTT. The whole variable domain, filled in from reference TRBV5-4 and TRBJ1-4, reads ETGVTQSPTHLIKTRGQQVTLRCSSQSGHNTVSWYQQALGQGPQFIFQYYREEENGRGNFPPRFSGLQFPNYSSELNVNALELDDSALYLCASSLGSGQTGNEKLFFGSGTQLSVL.

The chain recombines TRBV14 with TRBJ2-7, with D unclear. The germline V and J ends were trimmed by 4 bases and 5 bases, with 9 bases remaining between them. The length of the CDR3 is 12 residues. Looked up from germline, CDR1 is SGHDN and CDR2 is FVKESK. The DNA for the CDR3 is TGTGCCAGCAGCCTAGTGTTCCACGAGCAGTACTTC. Translated: CASSLVFHEQYF.

The chain combines TRBV27 with TRBJ1-1; TRBD1 aligns across 8 bases. The CDR3 runs to 13 residues. With V trimmed by 1 base and J by 6 bases, 1 base remained unmatched. CDR1 is MNHEY, CDR2 SMNVEV, per germline (reference sequence). In nucleotides, the CDR3 is TGTGCCAGCAGTTTATTGGACAGGGCTGAAGCTTTCTTT. Residues: CASSLLDRAEAFF.

V usage is TRBV5-4 and J usage is TRBJ2-7; 10 bases are a match to TRBD2. The CDR3 consists of 15 residues. With V trimmed by 1 base and J by 7 bases, 8 bases remained unmatched. Germline-derived CDR1 and CDR2 are SGHNT and YYREEE (reference sequence). The chain's CDR3 is CASSLLTSGSREQYF. The DNA of the CDR3 is TGTGCCAGCAGCTTGTTGACTAGCGGGTCTCGGGAGCAGTACTTC.

The CDR3 reads CASSDRGGGYSNQPQHF. CDR3 DNA: TGCGCCAGCAGTGACAGGGGAGGGGGATATAGCAATCAGCCCCAGCATTTT. The rearrangement uses TRBV10-1 and TRBJ1-5; tentative D call: TRBD1 (6 bases). CDR1 WNHNN and CDR2 SYGVQD come from the germline V gene (reference sequence). V lost 3 bases to trimming and J lost 0 bases, with 15 bases between them. The CDR3 runs to 17 residues.

The chain couples TRBV7-6 to TRBJ2-7; D is unresolved. The length of the CDR3 is 14 residues. Germline loops: CDR1 SGHVS, CDR2 FNYEAQ. Trimming took 5 bases from V and 1 from J, leaving 12 bases between them. CDR3 amino acids: CASSPGLGSYEQYF. The CDR3 DNA is TGTGCCAGCAGCCCTGGGTTGGGGTCCTACGAGCAGTACTTC.

Points on this clone: The same CDR3 can be traced to other DNA sequences in this sample. The genes are TRBV25-1 and TRBJ2-1; D is unclear. Germline V gene sequence: CDR1 MGHDK, CDR2 SYGVNS. The CDR3 has 10 residues. Trimming removed 6 bases from V and 8 bases from J, with 5 bases in between. CDR3 loop: CASSGDEQFF. CDR3 in DNA: TGTGCCAGCAGCGGAGATGAGCAGTTCTTC.

V gene TRBV28 combines with J gene TRBJ1-2; D might be TRBD1 (6 bases). CDR1 and CDR2 from the germline V gene are MDHEN and SYDVKM. Trimming cost V 6 bases and J 3 bases, with 17 bases left between them. The length of the CDR3 is 15 residues. DNA for the CDR3: TGTGCCAGCAGGACGTGGGGGGCGCGCGACTATGGCTACACCTTC. It codes for CASRTWGARDYGYTF.

J is TRBJ1-5 and V is TRBV27; D gene unclear. The germline V gene has CDR1 MNHEY and CDR2 SMNVEV (reference sequence). The ends were cut back, 5 bases at V and 5 bases at J, with 10 bases in the middle. The CDR3 spans 13 residues. The CDR3 sequence is CASSPYIHQPQHF. CDR3 nucleotides: TGTGCCAGCAGTCCCTATATCCATCAGCCCCAGCATTTT.

The chain employs TRBV19 and TRBJ1-2, with D maybe TRBD1 (5 bases). Deletions cut 3 bases from V and 8 bases from J, with 13 bases between. Per the germline V gene, CDR1 is LNHDA and CDR2 is SQIVND (reference sequence). This CDR3 is built from 13 residues. DNA for the CDR3: TGTGCCAGTAGTATTAAGGGGTCGGGAGGCTACACCTTC. Amino acid sequence: CASSIKGSGGYTF.

The V and J genes are TRBV7-9 and TRBJ1-4; 10 nucleotides align to TRBD1. J gave up 6 bases and V 5 bases, and 6 bases lay outside the gene matches. This CDR3 has 15 amino acids. Germline-derived CDR1 and CDR2 are SEHNR and FQNEAQ (reference sequence). In DNA form, the CDR3 reads TGTGCCAGCAGCCGAACCGGGACAGGGGATGAAAAACTGTTTTTT. This encodes CASSRTGTGDEKLFF.

The chain is built from TRBV29-1 and TRBJ2-5, with 7 bases that match TRBD2. Per germline, CDR1 SQVTM and CDR2 ANQGSEA. CDR3 length: 16 residues. V lost 6 bases, J lost 5 bases, and 18 bases stayed unmatched. The CDR3 region has the DNA TGCAGCGTCAGAAAAGCCGGGGAGGGCCTTTGGGAGACCCAGTACTTC. Encoded protein: CSVRKAGEGLWETQYF.

A note on this clone: Different DNA sequences within this sample yield the same CDR3. V gene TRBV28 combines with J gene TRBJ2-7; 9 positions match TRBD1. CDR1 is MDHEN and CDR2 is SYDVKM in the germline V gene. V shed 1 base, J shed 1 base, and the junction held 2 bases outside the gene matches. This CDR3 spans 15 amino acids. The CDR3 is CASSLLGTGSYEQYF. The CDR3, as DNA: TGTGCCAGCAGTTTATTGGGGACAGGGTCCTACGAGCAGTACTTC.

This chain joins TRBV28 and TRBJ2-7; 8 bases fit TRBD2. Germline trimming cut 2 bases from V and 4 bases from J; bases unmatched to any gene: 4. Germline V CDR1 and CDR2: MDHEN, SYDVKM. The CDR3 contains 14 residues. CDR3 in DNA: TGTGCCAGCAGTTTAGTAGCGGGGTTTTACGAGCAGTACTTC. Its protein is CASSLVAGFYEQYF.

V gene TRBV9 combines with J gene TRBJ2-2; 11 nucleotides align to TRBD2. This CDR3 is 16 amino acids long. Germline V gene sequence: CDR1 SGDLS, CDR2 YYNGEE. V shed 4 bases and J 6 bases; nucleotides not matched to a gene: 8. The CDR3 DNA reads TGTGCCAGCAGCCCTAGCGGGAGGCTCCCGGCCGGGGAGCTGTTTTTT. Its protein product is CASSPSGRLPAGELFF.

CDR3: CASSTGTGVGGYTF. The CDR3 bases are TGTGCCAGCAGTACCGGGACAGGGGTTGGCGGCTACACCTTC. The rearrangement joins TRBV6-5 to TRBJ1-2; 10 bases are a match to TRBD1. CDR1 is MNHEY, CDR2 SVGAGI, per germline. The CDR3 totals 14 residues. V trimming: 5 bases; J trimming: 8 bases; junction bases outside the gene matches: 8.

This sequence joins TRBV5-1 and TRBJ2-7; 7 bases match TRBD1. This CDR3 is built from 15 residues. Germline trimming cut 0 bases from V and 5 bases from J; bases unmatched to any gene: 8. Germline V gives CDR1 SGHRS, CDR2 YFSETQ. The CDR3 sequence: CASSLALQGFNEQYF. DNA for the CDR3: TGCGCCAGCAGCTTGGCACTACAGGGGTTCAACGAGCAGTACTTC.

The chain combines TRBV2 with TRBJ1-5; TRBD1 aligns across 7 bases. After removal of 6 bases from V and 3 bases from J, the junction contained 11 bases not matched to a gene. Germline V gives CDR1 SNHLY, CDR2 FYNNEI. The CDR3 loop spans 16 amino acids. The CDR3 region has the DNA TGTGCCAGCAGGGATATTACAGGGGAGTACAATCAGCCCCAGCATTTT. This translates into CASRDITGEYNQPQHF.

The V and J genes are TRBV28 and TRBJ1-1; perhaps TRBD1 as D (5 bases). The CDR3 extends over 14 amino acids. CDR1 and CDR2 (germline): MDHEN, SYDVKM. Trimming took 2 bases from V and 7 from J, leaving 14 bases between them. CDR3 nucleotide sequence: TGTGCCAGCAGTTTACGGGGGACGGCGTTTGAAGCTTTCTTT. It translates to CASSLRGTAFEAFF.